This T cell receptor (beta chain) originates from a study of OX40 agonist ivuxolimab in advanced cancers. Overall study: Patients assigned to dose escalation were diagnosed with hepatocellular carcinoma, melanoma, renal cell or head and neck cancer.

Exclusion applied to patients with autoimmune disease history or systemic immunosuppression. A word on this clone: At one end the junction does not follow the germline gene, possibly because of a read error.

Only in-frame clones appear in the TCRdb table, and some are missing; sequencing was by immunoSEQ multiplex PCR. The sample has 45,000 to 55,000 clones, roughly 94% seen once. This CDR3 is 11 amino acids long. Germline V gene sequence: CDR1 SEHNR, CDR2 FQNEAQ (reference sequence). The receptor was derived from an adult with an advanced solid tumor such as melanoma, head and neck, liver or kidney cancer. The sequences come from CD4+ or CD8+ T cells sorted from blood, collected in a trial of the OX40 agonist ivuxolimab. The chain employs TRBV7-9 and TRBJ1-1, with unresolved D. In DNA form, the CDR3 reads TGTGCCAGCAGCTTAGCCAGTGAAACTTTCTTT. Protein: CASSLASETFF.